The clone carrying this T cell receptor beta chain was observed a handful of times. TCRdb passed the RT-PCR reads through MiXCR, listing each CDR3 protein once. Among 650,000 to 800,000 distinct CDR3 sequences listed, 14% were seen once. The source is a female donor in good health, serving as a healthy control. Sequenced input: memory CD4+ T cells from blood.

CDR3 protein: CSAPPGTSGKNEQYF. As DNA, the CDR3 is TGCAGTGCTCCCCCCGGGACTAGCGGGAAGAACGAGCAGTACTTC. The chain has TRBV20-1 and TRBJ2-7, with 13 bases lining up with TRBD2. Trimming took 5 bases from V and 5 from J; bases not matched to a gene: 9. The CDR3 consists of 15 residues. Germline values: CDR1 DFQATT, CDR2 SNEGSKA (reference sequence).